The 14 T cell receptor beta chains below come from one sample, sequenced in a study of cytomegalovirus exposure and HLA in healthy donors. Some clones are missing from TCRdb's copy, which holds only in-frame ones; the method was immunoSEQ multiplex PCR. The table records 150,000 to 200,000 clones, roughly 86% of them present only once. Sequences were obtained from PBMCs. Source of these receptors: a man in his late teens or twenties in good health and CMV-seropositive.

The V gene is TRBV6-6, the J gene TRBJ1-2; D remains unclear. Germline lookup yields CDR1 MNHNY and CDR2 SVGAGI (reference sequence). The germline V and J ends were trimmed by 6 bases and 4 bases, with 15 bases remaining between them. This CDR3 is built from 14 residues. The DNA of the CDR3 is TGTGCCAGCAGCCCCGTACTGAACAGCTATGGCTACACCTTC. Translating it yields CASSPVLNSYGYTF.

CDR3 DNA: TGTGCCAGCAGCATAGACAGGGGTCCCTACAATGAGCAGTTCTTC. It yields the protein CASSIDRGPYNEQFF. This chain connects TRBV5-4 to TRBJ2-1, with TRBD1 identical over 8 bases. Trimming took 4 bases from V and 2 from J; bases not matched to a gene: 5. CDR1 SGHNT and CDR2 YYREEE come from the germline V gene (reference sequence). The CDR3 extends over 15 amino acids. The entire variable domain, with the rest obtained from reference TRBV5-4 and TRBJ2-1, is as follows: ETGVTQSPTHLIKTRGQQVTLRCSSQSGHNTVSWYQQALGQGPQFIFQYYREEENGRGNFPPRFSGLQFPNYSSELNVNALELDDSALYLCASSIDRGPYNEQFFGPGTRLTVL.

The chain combines TRBV27 with TRBJ2-2, with D unresolved. This CDR3 has 17 amino acids. V was pared by 5 bases and J by 7 bases, with 23 bases between. CDR1 and CDR2 from the germline V gene are MNHEY and SMNVEV (reference sequence). The CDR3 region has the DNA TGTGCCAGCAGTGCCTCCCGGGTCCGCATAACCTTCGGGGAGCTGTTTTTT. This gives the protein CASSASRVRITFGELFF.

The chain joins TRBV18 to TRBJ2-7, with 7 bases that match TRBD1. This CDR3 contains 13 residues. Germline values: CDR1 KGHSH, CDR2 LQKENI. The V and J ends lost 5 bases and 2 bases, in that order; junction bases with no gene match: 3. The CDR3 here is CASSRQGPYEQYF. The CDR3 coding sequence is TGTGCCAGCTCAAGACAGGGACCCTACGAGCAGTACTTC.

The chain uses TRBV19 and TRBJ1-1; a weak D match, TRBD1 (6 bases). The CDR3 covers 15 residues. Germline-derived CDR1 and CDR2 are LNHDA and SQIVND (reference sequence). Trimming took off 2 bases at V and 4 bases at J, with 14 bases between the two ends. The CDR3 DNA sequence: TGTGCCAGTAGTATAAGTTCGCAGGGGAGCACTGAAGCTTTCTTT. Protein: CASSISSQGSTEAFF.

V is TRBV4-2 and J is TRBJ2-1; 12 positions agree with TRBD2. From germline, CDR1 is LGHNA and CDR2 YNFKEQ. The CDR3 consists of 16 residues. V was clipped by 4 bases and J by 7 bases; unmatched bases: 8. In DNA form, the CDR3 reads TGTGCCAGCAGCCCTAGCGGGAGGGCCGGTGGTAATGAGCAGTTCTTC. Translation: CASSPSGRAGGNEQFF.

The rearrangement uses TRBV5-6 and TRBJ2-1, with TRBD2 as a possible D gene (5 bases). The germline V and J ends were trimmed by 4 bases and 10 bases, with 12 bases remaining between them. Germline V lookup: CDR1 SGHDT, CDR2 YYEEEE. This CDR3 contains 12 residues. The CDR3 sequence is CASSTDREEQFF. The CDR3 DNA reads as TGTGCCAGCAGCACGGATAGGGAGGAGCAGTTCTTC.

J is TRBJ2-3 and V is TRBV4-3, with TRBD2 matching over 8 bases. Germline CDR1 LGHNA, CDR2 YSLEER. Trimming cost V 3 bases and J 4 bases; bases outside gene matches: 6. The CDR3 length is 15 residues. The CDR3 spells CASSQGLVHSDTQYF. As DNA, the CDR3 is TGCGCCAGCAGCCAGGGACTAGTCCATTCAGATACGCAGTATTTT.

The genes are TRBV5-6 and TRBJ2-1; 10 nucleotides line up with TRBD1. After removal of 1 base from V and 4 bases from J, the junction contained 5 bases not matched to a gene. The CDR3 has 16 amino acids. Germline assignment: CDR1 SGHDT and CDR2 YYEEEE. In DNA form, the CDR3 reads TGTGCCAGCAGCTTGTCCGGGACAGGGGTGTACAATGAGCAGTTCTTC. Translation: CASSLSGTGVYNEQFF.

This chain connects TRBV29-1 to TRBJ2-5, with D possibly being TRBD1 (6 bases). The CDR3 extends over 14 amino acids. V dropped 7 bases and J dropped 0 bases, with 15 bases sitting between them. Per germline, CDR1 SQVTM and CDR2 ANQGSEA. The CDR3 region has the DNA TGCAGCGCTACCGGGACACAGTACCAAGAGACCCAGTACTTC. This sequence encodes CSATGTQYQETQYF.

This clone has a single count. The V call is TRBV4-3, the J call TRBJ2-6, with D perhaps matching TRBD2 (5 bases). The V gene lost 4 bases and the J gene lost 2 bases, with 9 bases spanning the gap. The germline CDR1 and CDR2 sequences are LGHNA and YSLEER. The CDR3 runs to 15 residues. CDR3 in amino acids: CASSREGAGANVLTF. For the CDR3, the DNA is TGCGCCAGCAGCCGCGAGGGCGCTGGGGCCAACGTCCTGACTTTC.

The chain uses TRBV15 and TRBJ2-7; 7 bases agree with TRBD1. The V segment lost 1 base and the J segment 4 bases; nucleotides outside the gene matches: 4. Germline V gives CDR1 LNHNV, CDR2 YYDKDF (reference sequence). The CDR3 runs to 14 residues. Written as DNA, the CDR3 is TGTGCCACCAGCAGAGCTAACAGGGGTTACGAGCAGTACTTC. This sequence encodes CATSRANRGYEQYF.

This clone showed up just a few times. The rearrangement joins TRBV10-3 to TRBJ1-1; tentative D call: TRBD1 (5 bases). Trimming left V 6 bases short and J 5 bases short, with 16 bases between. The germline V gene has CDR1 ENHRY and CDR2 SYGVKD. CDR3 size: 14 residues. DNA of the CDR3: TGTGCCATCAGGTCAGGGAAGGGGAAAACTGAAGCTTTCTTT. Residues: CAIRSGKGKTEAFF.

The J gene is TRBJ2-7, the V gene TRBV6-1, with a weak D call TRBD2 (7 bases). Germline loops: CDR1 MNHNS, CDR2 SASEGT. The CDR3 totals 15 residues. V lost 0 bases to trimming and J lost 4 bases, with 13 bases between them. The CDR3: CASSEAQGRDYEQYF. Here the CDR3 DNA reads TGTGCCAGCAGTGAAGCGCAGGGGAGGGATTACGAGCAGTACTTC.